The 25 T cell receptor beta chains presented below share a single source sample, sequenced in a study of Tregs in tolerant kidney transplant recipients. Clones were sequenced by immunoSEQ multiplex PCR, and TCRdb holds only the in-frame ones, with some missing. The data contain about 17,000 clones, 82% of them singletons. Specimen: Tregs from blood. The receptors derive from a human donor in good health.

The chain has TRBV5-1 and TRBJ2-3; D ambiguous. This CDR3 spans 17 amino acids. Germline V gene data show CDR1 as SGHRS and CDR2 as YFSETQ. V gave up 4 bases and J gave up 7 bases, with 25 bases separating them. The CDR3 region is CASSLGPGRIPPNTQYF. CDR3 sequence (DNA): TGCGCCAGCAGCCTCGGCCCAGGACGCATTCCTCCCAATACGCAGTATTTT.

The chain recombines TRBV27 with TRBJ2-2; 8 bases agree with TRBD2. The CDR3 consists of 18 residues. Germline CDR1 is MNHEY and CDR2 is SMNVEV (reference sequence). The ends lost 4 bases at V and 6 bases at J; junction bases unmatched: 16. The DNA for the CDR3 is TGTGCCAGCAGTTCCCCGGGACTAGTAACGGGGCCCGCCGGGGAGCTGTTTTTT. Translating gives CASSSPGLVTGPAGELFF.

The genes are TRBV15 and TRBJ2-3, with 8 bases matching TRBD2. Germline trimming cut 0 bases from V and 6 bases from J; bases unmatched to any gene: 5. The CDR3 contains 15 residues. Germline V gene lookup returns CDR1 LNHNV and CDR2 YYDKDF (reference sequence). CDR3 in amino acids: CATSRESGSGDTQYF. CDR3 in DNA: TGTGCCACCAGCAGAGAGAGCGGGAGTGGGGATACGCAGTATTTT.

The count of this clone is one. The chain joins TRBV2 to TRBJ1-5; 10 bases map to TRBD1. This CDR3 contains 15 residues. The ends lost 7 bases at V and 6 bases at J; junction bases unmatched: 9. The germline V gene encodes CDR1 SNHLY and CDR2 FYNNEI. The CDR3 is CASTPDRGRGQPQHF. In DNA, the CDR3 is TGTGCCAGCACTCCCGACAGGGGGCGCGGTCAGCCCCAGCATTTT.

This CDR3 reads CASSQDPPILGGQNTKNIQYF. The CDR3 DNA is TGCGCCAGCAGCCAAGATCCGCCCATCCTGGGGGGTCAAAATACCAAAAACATTCAGTACTTC. The V gene is TRBV4-3, the J gene TRBJ2-4; D might be TRBD2 (6 bases). Trimming stripped 0 bases from V and 2 bases from J, with 26 bases between. CDR1 and CDR2 (germline): LGHNA, YSLEER. This CDR3 has 21 amino acids.

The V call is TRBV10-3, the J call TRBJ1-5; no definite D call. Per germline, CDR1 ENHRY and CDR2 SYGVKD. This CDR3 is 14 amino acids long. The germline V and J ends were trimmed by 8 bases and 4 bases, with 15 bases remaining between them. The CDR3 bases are TGTGCCATCTCACCTACCGACAAGAATCAGCCCCAGCATTTT. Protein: CAISPTDKNQPQHF.

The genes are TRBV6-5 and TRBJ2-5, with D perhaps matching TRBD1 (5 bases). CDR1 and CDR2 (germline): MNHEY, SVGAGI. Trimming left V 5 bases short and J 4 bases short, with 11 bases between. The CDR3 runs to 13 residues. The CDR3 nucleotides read TGTGCCAGCAGTAGCTGGGGCGGAGAGACCCAGTACTTC. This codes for CASSSWGGETQYF.

CDR3 sequence reads: CAWSQDGTYGYTF. As DNA, the CDR3 is TGTGCCTGGAGCCAGGACGGCACCTATGGCTACACCTTC. The V call is TRBV30, the J call TRBJ1-2; the D is unclear. The germline gives CDR1 GTSNPN, CDR2 SVGIG (reference sequence). The CDR3 spans 13 residues. V was cut by 3 bases and J by 4 bases, with 12 bases left in between. The full variable domain, its missing parts supplied by reference TRBV30 and TRBJ1-2, is SQTIHQWPATLVQPVGSPLSLECTVEGTSNPNLYWYRQAAGRGLQLLFYSVGIGQISSEVPQNLSASRPQDRQFILSSKKLLLSDSGFYLCAWSQDGTYGYTFGSGTRLTVV.

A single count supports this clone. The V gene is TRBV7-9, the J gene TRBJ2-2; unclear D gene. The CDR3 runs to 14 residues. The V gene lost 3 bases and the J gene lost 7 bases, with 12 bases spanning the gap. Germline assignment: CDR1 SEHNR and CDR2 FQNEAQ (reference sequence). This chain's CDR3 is CASSLSMGYGELFF. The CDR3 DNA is TGTGCCAGCAGCTTGTCTATGGGATACGGGGAGCTGTTTTTT.

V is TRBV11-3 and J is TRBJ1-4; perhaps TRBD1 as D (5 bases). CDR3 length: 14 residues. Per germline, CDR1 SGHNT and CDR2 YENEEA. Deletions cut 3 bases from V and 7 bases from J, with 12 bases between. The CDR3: CASSFGGGGEKLFF. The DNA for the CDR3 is TGTGCCAGCAGCTTCGGGGGGGGAGGTGAAAAACTGTTTTTT.

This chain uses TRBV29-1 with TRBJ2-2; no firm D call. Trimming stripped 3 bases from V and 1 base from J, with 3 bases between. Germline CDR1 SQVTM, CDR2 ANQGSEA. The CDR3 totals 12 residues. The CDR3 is CSVDGNTGELFF. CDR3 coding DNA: TGCAGCGTTGACGGGAACACCGGGGAGCTGTTTTTT.

CDR3 sequence (DNA): TGCGCCAGCAGTCAATCGTGGGAGGGTATGATAAACATTCAGTACTTC. It is translated as CASSQSWEGMINIQYF. The chain links TRBV23-1 to TRBJ2-4; 7 bases align to TRBD2. TRBV23-1 is noted as an ORF with a role that remains uncertain. The CDR3 runs 16 residues. V was clipped by 0 bases and J by 6 bases; unmatched bases: 8.

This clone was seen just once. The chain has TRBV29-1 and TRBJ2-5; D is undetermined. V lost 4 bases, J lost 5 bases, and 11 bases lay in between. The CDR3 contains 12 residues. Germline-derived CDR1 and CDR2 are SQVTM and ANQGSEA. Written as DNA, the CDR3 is TGCAGCGTTGTTCTCCCGATGGAGACCCAGTACTTC. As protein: CSVVLPMETQYF.

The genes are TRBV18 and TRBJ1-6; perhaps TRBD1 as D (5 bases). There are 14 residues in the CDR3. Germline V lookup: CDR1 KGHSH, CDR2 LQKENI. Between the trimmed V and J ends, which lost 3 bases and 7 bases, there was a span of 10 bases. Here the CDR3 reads CASSPAGPNSPLHF. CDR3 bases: TGTGCCAGCTCACCTGCGGGACCCAATTCACCCCTCCACTTT.

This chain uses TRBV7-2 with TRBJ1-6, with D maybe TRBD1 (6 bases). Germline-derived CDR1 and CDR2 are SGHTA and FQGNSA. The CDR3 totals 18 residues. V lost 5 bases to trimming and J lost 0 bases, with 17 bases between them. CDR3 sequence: CASSAKGGSNSYNSPLHF. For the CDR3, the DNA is TGTGCCAGCAGCGCAAAGGGGGGGTCCAACTCCTATAATTCACCCCTCCACTTT. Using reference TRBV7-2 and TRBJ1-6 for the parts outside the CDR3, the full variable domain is GAGVSQSPSNKVTEKGKDVELRCDPISGHTALYWYRQSLGQGLEFLIYFQGNSAPDKSGLPSDRFSAERTGGSVSTLTIQRTQQEDSAVYLCASSAKGGSNSYNSPLHFGNGTRLTVT.

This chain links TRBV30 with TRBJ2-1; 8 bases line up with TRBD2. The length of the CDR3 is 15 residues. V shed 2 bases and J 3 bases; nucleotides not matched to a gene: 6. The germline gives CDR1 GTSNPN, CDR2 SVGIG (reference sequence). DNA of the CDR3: TGTGCCTGGAGTAGGGGGGGACTAGGCTACAATGAGCAGTTCTTC. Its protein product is CAWSRGGLGYNEQFF.

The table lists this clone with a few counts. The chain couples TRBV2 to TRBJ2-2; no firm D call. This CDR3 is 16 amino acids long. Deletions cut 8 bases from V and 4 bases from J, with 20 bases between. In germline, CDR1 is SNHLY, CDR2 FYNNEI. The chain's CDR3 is CASQINPPPVTGELFF. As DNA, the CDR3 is TGTGCCAGCCAGATTAATCCCCCCCCCGTCACCGGGGAGCTGTTTTTT.

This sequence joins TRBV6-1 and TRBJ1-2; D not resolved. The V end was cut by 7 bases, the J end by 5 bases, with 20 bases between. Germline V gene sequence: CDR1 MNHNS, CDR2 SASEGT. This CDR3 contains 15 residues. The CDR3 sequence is CASTLRAAVSYGYTF. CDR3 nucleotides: TGTGCCAGCACCTTACGGGCTGCCGTCTCATATGGCTACACCTTC.

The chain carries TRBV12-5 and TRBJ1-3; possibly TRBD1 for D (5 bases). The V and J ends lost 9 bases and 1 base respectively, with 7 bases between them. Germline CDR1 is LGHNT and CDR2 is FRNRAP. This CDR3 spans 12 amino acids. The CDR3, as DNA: TGTGCTAGCAGGGAATCTGGAAACACCATATATTTT. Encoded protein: CASRESGNTIYF.

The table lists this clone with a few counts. The CDR3 nucleotides are TGTGCCAGCTCACCACCGTCTAGCGGGACTTACAATGAGCAGTTCTTC. It yields the protein CASSPPSSGTYNEQFF. The rearrangement uses TRBV18 and TRBJ2-1, with 9 bases fitting TRBD2. The CDR3 runs 16 residues. From germline, CDR1 is KGHSH and CDR2 LQKENI. Germline trimming cut 0 bases from V and 4 bases from J; bases unmatched to any gene: 4.

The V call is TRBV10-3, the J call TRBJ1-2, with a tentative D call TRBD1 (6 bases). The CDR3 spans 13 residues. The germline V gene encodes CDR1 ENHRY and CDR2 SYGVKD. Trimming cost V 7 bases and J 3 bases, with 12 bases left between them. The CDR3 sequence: CAITSRGDYGYTF. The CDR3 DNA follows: TGTGCCATCACGTCCAGGGGTGACTATGGCTACACCTTC.

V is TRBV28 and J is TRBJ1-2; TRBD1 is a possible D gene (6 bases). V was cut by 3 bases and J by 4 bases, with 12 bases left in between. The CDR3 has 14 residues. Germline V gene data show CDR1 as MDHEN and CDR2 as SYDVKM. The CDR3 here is CASSFAGQSYGYTF. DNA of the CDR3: TGTGCCAGCAGTTTCGCCGGACAGAGCTATGGCTACACCTTC.

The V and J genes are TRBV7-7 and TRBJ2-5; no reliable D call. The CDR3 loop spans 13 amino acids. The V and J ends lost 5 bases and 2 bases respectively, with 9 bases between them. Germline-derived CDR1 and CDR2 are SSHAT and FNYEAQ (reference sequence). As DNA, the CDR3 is TGTGCCAGCAGCAAAAAGATGCAAGAGACCCAGTACTTC. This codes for CASSKKMQETQYF.

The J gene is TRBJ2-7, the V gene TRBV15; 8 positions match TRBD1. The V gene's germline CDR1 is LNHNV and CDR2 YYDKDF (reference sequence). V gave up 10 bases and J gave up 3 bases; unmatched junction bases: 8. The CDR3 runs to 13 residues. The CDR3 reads CAKGDRTIYEQYF. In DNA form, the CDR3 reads TGTGCCAAAGGGGACAGGACGATCTACGAGCAGTACTTC.

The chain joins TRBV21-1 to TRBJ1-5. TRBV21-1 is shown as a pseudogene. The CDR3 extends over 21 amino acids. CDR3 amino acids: CASSKVRDRREPHHSNQPQHF. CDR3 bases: TGTGCCAGCAGCAAAGTCCGGGACCGAAGGGAGCCCCACCATAGCAATCAGCCCCAGCATTTT.